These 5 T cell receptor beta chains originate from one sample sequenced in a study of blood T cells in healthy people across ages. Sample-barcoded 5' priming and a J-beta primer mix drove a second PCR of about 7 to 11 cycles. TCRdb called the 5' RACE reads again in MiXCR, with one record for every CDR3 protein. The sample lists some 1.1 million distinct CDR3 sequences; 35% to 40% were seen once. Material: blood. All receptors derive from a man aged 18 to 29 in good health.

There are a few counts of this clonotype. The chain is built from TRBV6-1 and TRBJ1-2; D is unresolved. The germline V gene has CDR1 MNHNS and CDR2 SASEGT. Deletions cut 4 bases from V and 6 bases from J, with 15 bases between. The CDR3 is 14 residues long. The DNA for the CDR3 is TGTGCCAGCAGTGCCCGAAATTATGGGGATGGCTACACCTTC. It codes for CASSARNYGDGYTF.

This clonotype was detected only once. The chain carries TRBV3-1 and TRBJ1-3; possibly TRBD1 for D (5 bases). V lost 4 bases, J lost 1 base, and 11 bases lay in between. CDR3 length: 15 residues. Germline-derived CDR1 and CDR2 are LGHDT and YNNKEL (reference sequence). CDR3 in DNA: TGTGCCAGCAGCCGGGACCCTGCGTCTGGAAACACCATATATTTT. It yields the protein CASSRDPASGNTIYF.

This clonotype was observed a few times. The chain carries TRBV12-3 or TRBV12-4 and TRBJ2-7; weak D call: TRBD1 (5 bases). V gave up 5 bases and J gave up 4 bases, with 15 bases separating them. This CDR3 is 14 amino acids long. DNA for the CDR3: TGTGCCAGCAGTCCGTCCGACAGTCCGTACGAGCAGTACTTC. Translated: CASSPSDSPYEQYF.

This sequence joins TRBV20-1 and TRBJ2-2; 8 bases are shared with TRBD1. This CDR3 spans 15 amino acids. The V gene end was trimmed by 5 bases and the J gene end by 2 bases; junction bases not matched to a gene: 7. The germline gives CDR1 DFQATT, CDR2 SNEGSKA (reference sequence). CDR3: CSAAGQVFNTGELFF. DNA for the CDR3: TGCAGTGCTGCGGGACAGGTTTTTAACACCGGGGAGCTGTTTTTT.

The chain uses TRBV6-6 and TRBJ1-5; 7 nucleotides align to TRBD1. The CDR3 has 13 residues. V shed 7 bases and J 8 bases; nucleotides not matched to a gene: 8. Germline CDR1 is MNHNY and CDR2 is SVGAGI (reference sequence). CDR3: CASKQGDNEPQHF. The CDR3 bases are TGTGCCAGCAAGCAGGGGGATAATGAGCCCCAGCATTTT.